Sequencing of this TCR beta chain was carried out in a study of T cell repertoires in cytomegalovirus infection (dated by TCRdb to 2018 to 2020). Study-level background: Recently identified HLA-C-restricted CMV epitopes, whose presentation resists viral immunomodulation, were targeted by peptide stimulations together with well-studied HLA-B-restricted epitopes. Because public TCR beta signatures pointed to carriage of CMV infection together with the matching HLA type, the HLA type of each donor mattered for the analysis.

The sequencer listed for this sample is Illumina HiSeq 1500. Clones were called with MiXCR by TCRdb after fastp trimmed the public reads at Q25, and only in-frame beta chains were retained. Every CDR3 protein is listed once, alongside the most common genes and DNA of its rows. This sample lists about a million distinct CDR3 sequences; roughly a third were detected once. The ten largest clones take up 10% to 15% of the sample. Including cysteine and phenylalanine, the CDR3 has 15 amino acids. Kept here is only the CDR3 DNA, which spans 45 bases and is read in frame from base 1. The germline ends are 14 bases apart after V is trimmed by 6 bases and J by 1 base. The germline V gene provides CDR1 MNHEY and CDR2 SVGEGT. What the treatment or condition label conveys for this sample: in vitro stimulation with specific CMV peptide epitopes to enrich CMV-specific T cells. Broad study findings and their caveats: The ex vivo response was dominated by HLA-C-restricted CMV-specific TCR beta clonotypes, and the single most frequent clonotype in two of eight donors was supplied by these HLA-C-restricted clonotypes. In both this cohort and an independent roughly 350-donor cohort, the cumulative frequency of public TCR beta family members distinguished carriers of CMV infection plus the relevant HLA type.

Notes on this clonotype: The antigen it binds to is not known. Per-base quality was not reported, and no clone a single base away is much larger than it.

The clonotype comes from a human donor in good health (CMV status not recorded). Some clones in this sample may be carry-over from other donors' samples. The rearranged segments are TRBV6-2 or TRBV6-3 and TRBJ2-3, with TRBD1 as a weak D call on 6 bases. This sample comprised cultured CD8+ T cells from PBMCs, obtained from culture after CMV antigen stimulation. Here is the DNA: TGTGCCAGCAGCTACGCGGCAGGGGGCACAGATACGCAGTATTTT. It translates as CASSYAAGGTDTQYF.